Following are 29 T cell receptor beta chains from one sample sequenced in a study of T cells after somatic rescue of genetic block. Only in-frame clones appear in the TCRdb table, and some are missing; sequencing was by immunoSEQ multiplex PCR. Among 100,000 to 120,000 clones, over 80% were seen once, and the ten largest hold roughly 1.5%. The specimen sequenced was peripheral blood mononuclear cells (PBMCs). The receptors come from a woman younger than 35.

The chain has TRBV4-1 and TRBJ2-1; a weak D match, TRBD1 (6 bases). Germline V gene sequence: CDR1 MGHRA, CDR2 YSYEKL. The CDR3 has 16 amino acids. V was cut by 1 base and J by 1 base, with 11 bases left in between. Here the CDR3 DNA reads TGCGCCAGCAGCCAAGCCGGGACACCGTCCTACAATGAGCAGTTCTTC. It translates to CASSQAGTPSYNEQFF.

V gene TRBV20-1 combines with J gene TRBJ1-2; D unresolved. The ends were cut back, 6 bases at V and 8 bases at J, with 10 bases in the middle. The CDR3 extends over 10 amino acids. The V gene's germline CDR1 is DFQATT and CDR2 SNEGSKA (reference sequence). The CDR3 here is CSALDTGYTF. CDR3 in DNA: TGCAGTGCCCTAGACACCGGCTACACCTTC.

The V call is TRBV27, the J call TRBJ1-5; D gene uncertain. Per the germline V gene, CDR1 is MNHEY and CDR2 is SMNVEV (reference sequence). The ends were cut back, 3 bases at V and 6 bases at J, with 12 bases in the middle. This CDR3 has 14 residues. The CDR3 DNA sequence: TGTGCCAGCAGTTTGTCCCCGGGCACTCAGCCCCAGCATTTT. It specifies CASSLSPGTQPQHF.

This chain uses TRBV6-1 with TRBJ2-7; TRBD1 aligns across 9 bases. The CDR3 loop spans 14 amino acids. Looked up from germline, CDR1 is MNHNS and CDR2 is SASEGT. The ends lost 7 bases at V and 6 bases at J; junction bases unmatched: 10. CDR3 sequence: CASNTDRGLGEQYF. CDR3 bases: TGTGCCAGCAACACGGACAGGGGCTTAGGCGAGCAGTACTTC.

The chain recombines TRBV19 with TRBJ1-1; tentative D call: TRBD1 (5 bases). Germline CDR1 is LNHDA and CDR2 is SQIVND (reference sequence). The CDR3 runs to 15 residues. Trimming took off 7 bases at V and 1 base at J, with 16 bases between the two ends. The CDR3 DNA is TGTGCCAGTACCCCCCCGAGGGGTCGGAACACTGAAGCTTTCTTT. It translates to CASTPPRGRNTEAFF.

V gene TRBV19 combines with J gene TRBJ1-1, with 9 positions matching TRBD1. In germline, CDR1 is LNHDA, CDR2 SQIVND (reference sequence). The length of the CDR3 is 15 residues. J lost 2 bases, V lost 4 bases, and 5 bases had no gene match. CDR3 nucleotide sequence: TGTGCCAGTAGTACGGGACAGGGAAGAAACACTGAAGCTTTCTTT. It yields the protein CASSTGQGRNTEAFF. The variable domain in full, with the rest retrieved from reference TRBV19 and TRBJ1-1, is DGGITQSPKYLFRKEGQNVTLSCEQNLNHDAMYWYRQDPGQGLRLIYYSQIVNDFQKGDIAEGYSVSREKKESFPLTVTSAQKNPTAFYLCASSTGQGRNTEAFFGQGTRLTVV.

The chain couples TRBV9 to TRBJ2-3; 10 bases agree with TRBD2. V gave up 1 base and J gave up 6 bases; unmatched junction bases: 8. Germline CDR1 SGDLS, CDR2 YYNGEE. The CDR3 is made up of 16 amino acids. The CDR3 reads CASSVPQAGGPDTQYF. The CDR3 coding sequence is TGTGCCAGCAGCGTACCTCAAGCGGGGGGGCCCGATACGCAGTATTTT.

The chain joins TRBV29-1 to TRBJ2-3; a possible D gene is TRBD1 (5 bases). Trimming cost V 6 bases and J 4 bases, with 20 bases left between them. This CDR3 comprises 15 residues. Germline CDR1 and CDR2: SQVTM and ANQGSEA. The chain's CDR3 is CSVGLGTQVADTQYF. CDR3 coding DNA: TGCAGCGTGGGTTTGGGCACACAGGTTGCAGATACGCAGTATTTT.

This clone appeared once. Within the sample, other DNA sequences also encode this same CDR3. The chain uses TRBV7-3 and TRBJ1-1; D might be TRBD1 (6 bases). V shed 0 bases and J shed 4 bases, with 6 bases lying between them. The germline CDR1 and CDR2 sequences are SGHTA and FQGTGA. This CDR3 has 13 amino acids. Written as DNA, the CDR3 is TGTGCCAGCAGCTTAACAGGGGGCACTGAAGCTTTCTTT. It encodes CASSLTGGTEAFF.

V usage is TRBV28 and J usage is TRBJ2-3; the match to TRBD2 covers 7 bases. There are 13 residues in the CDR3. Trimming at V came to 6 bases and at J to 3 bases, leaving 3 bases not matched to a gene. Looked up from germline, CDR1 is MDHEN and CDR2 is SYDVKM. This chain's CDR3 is CASSTGGTDTQYF. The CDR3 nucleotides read TGTGCCAGCAGCACGGGGGGTACAGATACGCAGTATTTT.

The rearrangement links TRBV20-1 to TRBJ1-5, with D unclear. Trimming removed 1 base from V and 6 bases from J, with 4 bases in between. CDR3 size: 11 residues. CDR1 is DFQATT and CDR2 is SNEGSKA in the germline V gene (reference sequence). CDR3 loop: CSARGGQPQHF. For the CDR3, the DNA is TGCAGTGCTAGAGGGGGTCAGCCCCAGCATTTT.

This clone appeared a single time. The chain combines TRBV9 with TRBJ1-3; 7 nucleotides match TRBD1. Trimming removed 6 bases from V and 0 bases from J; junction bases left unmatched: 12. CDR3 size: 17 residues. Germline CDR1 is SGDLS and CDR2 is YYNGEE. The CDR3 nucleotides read TGTGCCAGCACCCCAGGCGGACAGGTAAACTCTGGAAACACCATATATTTT. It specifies CASTPGGQVNSGNTIYF.

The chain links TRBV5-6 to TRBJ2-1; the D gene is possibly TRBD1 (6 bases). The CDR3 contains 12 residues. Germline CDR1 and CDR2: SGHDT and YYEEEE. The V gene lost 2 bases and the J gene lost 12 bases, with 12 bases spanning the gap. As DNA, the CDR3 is TGTGCCAGCAGCTTAATACAGGGTGGGCAGTTCTTC. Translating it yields CASSLIQGGQFF.

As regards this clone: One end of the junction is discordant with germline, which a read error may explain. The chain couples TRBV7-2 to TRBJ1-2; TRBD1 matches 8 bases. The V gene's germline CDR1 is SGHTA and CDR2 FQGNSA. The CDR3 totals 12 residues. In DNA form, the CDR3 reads TGTGCCAGCAGCTATCTCCTGACAGGGGTATTTTTC. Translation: CASSYLLTGVFF.

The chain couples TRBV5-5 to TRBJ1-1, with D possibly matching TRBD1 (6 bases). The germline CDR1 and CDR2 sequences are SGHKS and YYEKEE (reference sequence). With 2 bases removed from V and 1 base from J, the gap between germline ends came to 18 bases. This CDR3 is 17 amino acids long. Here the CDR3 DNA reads TGTGCCAGCAGCTTTTGGAGGGGGATGTCAGGGAACACTGAAGCTTTCTTT. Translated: CASSFWRGMSGNTEAFF.

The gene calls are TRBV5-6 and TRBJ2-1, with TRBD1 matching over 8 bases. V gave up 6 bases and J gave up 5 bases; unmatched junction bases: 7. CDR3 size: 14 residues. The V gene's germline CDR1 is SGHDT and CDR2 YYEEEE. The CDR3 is CASTRQGRDNEQFF. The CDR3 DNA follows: TGTGCCAGCACCCGACAGGGGCGGGACAATGAGCAGTTCTTC.

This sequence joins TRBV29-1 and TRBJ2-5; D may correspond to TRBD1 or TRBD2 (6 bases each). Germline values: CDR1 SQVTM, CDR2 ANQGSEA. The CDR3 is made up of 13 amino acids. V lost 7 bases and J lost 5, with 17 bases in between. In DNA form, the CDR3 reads TGCAGCGGGCGTGGAGGGGGGATGGAGACCCAGTACTTC. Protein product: CSGRGGGMETQYF.

The CDR3 sequence is CASSLGVGETQYF. The DNA for the CDR3 is TGTGCCAGCAGCCTAGGGGTGGGGGAGACCCAGTACTTC. This chain joins TRBV9 and TRBJ2-5; tentative D call: TRBD1 (5 bases). Trimming removed 4 bases from V and 5 bases from J, with 12 bases in between. CDR1 is SGDLS and CDR2 is YYNGEE in the germline V gene. The length of the CDR3 is 13 residues. The full variable domain, its missing parts supplied by reference TRBV9 and TRBJ2-5, is DSGVTQTPKHLITATGQRVTLRCSPRSGDLSVYWYQQSLDQGLQFLIQYYNGEERAKGNILERFSAQQFPDLHSELNLSSLELGDSALYFCASSLGVGETQYFGPGTRLLVL.

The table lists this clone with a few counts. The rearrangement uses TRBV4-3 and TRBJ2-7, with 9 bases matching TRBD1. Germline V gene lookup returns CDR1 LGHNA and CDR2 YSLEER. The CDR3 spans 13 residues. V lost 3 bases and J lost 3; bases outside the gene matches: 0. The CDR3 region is CASSQTGGYEQYF. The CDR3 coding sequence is TGCGCCAGCAGCCAGACAGGGGGCTACGAGCAGTACTTC.

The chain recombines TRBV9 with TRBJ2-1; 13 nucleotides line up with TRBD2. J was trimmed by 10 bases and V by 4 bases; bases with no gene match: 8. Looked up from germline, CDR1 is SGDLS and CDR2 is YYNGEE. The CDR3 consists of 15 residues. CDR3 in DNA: TGTGCCAGCAGCAAGACTAGCGGGGGGTCGAGAGAGCAGTTCTTC. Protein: CASSKTSGGSREQFF.

The chain's CDR3 is CASSYGWTSPVTQYF. CDR3 nucleotide sequence: TGTGCCAGCAGTTACGGATGGACATCGCCAGTGACCCAGTACTTC. V usage is TRBV6-5 and J usage is TRBJ2-5, with a weak D call TRBD1 (5 bases). The CDR3 has 15 amino acids. The germline gives CDR1 MNHEY, CDR2 SVGAGI. Trimming left V 2 bases short and J 7 bases short, with 17 bases between.

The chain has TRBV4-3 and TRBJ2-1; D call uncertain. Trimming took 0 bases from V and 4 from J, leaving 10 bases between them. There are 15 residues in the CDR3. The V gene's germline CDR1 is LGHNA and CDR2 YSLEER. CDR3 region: CASSQDKAVYNEQFF. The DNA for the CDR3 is TGCGCCAGCAGCCAAGATAAAGCAGTTTACAATGAGCAGTTCTTC.

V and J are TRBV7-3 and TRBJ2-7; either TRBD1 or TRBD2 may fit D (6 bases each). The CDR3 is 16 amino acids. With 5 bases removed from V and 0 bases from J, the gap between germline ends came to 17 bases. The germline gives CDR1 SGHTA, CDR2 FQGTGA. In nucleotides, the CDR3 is TGTGCCAGCAGCCCCCAAGGGGGGACCCACTCCTACGAGCAGTACTTC. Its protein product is CASSPQGGTHSYEQYF.

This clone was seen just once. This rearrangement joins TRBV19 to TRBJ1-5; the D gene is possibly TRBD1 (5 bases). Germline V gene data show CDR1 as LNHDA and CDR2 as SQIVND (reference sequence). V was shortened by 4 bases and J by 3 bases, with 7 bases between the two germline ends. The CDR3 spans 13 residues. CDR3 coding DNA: TGTGCCAGTAGTAAGGGACTCAATCAGCCCCAGCATTTT. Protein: CASSKGLNQPQHF. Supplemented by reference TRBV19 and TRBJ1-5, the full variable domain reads DGGITQSPKYLFRKEGQNVTLSCEQNLNHDAMYWYRQDPGQGLRLIYYSQIVNDFQKGDIAEGYSVSREKKESFPLTVTSAQKNPTAFYLCASSKGLNQPQHFGDGTRLSIL.

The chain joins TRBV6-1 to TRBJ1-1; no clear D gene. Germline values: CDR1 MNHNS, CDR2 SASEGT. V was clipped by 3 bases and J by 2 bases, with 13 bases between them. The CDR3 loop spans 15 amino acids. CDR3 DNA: TGTGCCAGCAGTGACACAGCACTTATAAACACTGAAGCTTTCTTT. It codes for CASSDTALINTEAFF.

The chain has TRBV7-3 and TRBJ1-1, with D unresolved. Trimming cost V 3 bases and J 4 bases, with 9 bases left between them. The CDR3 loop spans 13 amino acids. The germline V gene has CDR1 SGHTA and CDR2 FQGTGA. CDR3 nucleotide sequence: TGTGCCAGCAGCTTCGGGGAAGGCACTGAAGCTTTCTTT. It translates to CASSFGEGTEAFF. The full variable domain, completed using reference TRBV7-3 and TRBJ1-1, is GAGVSQTPSNKVTEKGKYVELRCDPISGHTALYWYRQSLGQGPEFLIYFQGTGAADDSGLPNDRFFAVRPEGSVSTLKIQRTERGDSAVYLCASSFGEGTEAFFGQGTRLTVV.

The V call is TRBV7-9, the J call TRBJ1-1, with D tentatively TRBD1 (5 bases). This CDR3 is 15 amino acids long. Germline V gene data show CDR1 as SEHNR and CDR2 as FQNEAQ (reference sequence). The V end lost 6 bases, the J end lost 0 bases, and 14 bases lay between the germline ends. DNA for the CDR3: TGTGCCAGCAGTCCCCTTGGGGGAGTGAACACTGAAGCTTTCTTT. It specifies CASSPLGGVNTEAFF.

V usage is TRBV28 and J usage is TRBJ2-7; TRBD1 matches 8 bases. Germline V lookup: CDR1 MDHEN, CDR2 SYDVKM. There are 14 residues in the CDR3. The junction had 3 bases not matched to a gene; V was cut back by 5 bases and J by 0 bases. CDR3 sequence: CASSPGQGSYEQYF. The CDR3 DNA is TGTGCCAGCAGTCCAGGACAGGGCTCCTACGAGCAGTACTTC.

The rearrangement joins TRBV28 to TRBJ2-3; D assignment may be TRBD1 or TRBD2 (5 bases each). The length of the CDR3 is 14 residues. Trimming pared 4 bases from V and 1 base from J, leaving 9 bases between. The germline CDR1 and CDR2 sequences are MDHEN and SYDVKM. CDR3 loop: CASSSTGRTDTQYF. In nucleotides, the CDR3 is TGTGCCAGCAGTTCAACGGGGCGCACAGATACGCAGTATTTT.